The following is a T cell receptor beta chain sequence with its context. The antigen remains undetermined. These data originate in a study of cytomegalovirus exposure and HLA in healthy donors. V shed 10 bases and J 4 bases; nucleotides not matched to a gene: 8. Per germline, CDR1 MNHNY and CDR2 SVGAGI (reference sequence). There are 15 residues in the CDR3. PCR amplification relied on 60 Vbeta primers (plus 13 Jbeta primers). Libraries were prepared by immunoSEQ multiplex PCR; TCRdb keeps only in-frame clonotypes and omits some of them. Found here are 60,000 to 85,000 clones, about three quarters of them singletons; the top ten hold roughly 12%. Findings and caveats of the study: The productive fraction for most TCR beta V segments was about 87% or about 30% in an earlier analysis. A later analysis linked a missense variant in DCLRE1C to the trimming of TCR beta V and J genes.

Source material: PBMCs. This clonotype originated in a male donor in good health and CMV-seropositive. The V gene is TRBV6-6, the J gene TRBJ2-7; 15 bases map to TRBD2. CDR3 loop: CATGLAGGNSYEQYF. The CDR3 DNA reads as TGTGCCACGGGACTAGCGGGGGGCAATTCATACGAGCAGTACTTC.